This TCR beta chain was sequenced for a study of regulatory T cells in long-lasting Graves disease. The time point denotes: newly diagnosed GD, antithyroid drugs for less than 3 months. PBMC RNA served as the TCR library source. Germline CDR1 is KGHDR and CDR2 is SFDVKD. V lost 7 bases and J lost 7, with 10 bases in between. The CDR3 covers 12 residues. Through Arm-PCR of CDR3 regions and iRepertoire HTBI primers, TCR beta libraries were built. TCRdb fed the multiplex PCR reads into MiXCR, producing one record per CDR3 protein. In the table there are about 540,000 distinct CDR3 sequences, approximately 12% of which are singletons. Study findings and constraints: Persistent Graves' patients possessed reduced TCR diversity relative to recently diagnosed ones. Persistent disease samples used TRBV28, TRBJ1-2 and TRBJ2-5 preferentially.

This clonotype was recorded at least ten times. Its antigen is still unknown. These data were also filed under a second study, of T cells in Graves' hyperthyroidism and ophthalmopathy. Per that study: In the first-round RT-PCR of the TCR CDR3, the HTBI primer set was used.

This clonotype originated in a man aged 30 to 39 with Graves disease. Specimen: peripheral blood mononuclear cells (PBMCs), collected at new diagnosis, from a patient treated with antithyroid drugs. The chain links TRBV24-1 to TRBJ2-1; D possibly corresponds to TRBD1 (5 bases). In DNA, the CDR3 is TGTGCCACCAGAGCAGGGATTAATGAGCAGTTCTTC. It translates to CATRAGINEQFF.